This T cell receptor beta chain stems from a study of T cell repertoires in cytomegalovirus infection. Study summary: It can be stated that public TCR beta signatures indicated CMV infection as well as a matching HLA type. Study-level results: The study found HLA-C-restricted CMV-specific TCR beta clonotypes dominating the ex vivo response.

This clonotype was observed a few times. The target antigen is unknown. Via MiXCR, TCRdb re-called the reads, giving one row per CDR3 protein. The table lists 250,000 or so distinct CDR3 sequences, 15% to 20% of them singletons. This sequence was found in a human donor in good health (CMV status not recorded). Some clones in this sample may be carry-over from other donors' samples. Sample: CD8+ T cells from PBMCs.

The CDR3 is CASSVSRRPSKAFF. CDR3 sequence (DNA): TGTGCCAGCAGCGTATCCCGACGGCCGTCGAAAGCTTTCTTT. This chain connects TRBV9 to TRBJ1-1; D call uncertain. V lost 1 base and J 9 bases, leaving 16 bases between the germline ends. This CDR3 contains 14 residues. Germline V gene sequence: CDR1 SGDLS, CDR2 YYNGEE.